This entry describes one T cell receptor beta chain. Antigen unknown. The CDR3 is 16 amino acids. Germline CDR1 and CDR2: DFQATT and SNEGSKA (reference sequence). V was pared by 8 bases and J by 2 bases, with 23 bases between. These data originate in a study of T cells after yellow fever vaccination. In the study overall: The SMART-Seq v4 Ultra Low Input method served to prepare the low-cell-number fractions. Overall study results and limits: The secondary response was weaker but peaked faster, day 5 versus 15. In post-booster samples, most primary-vaccination clones reappeared (96% CD4, over 70% CD8).

They built TCR cDNA with 5'RACE template switching, a step that put in a universal primer site and UMIs. TCRdb re-derived calls from the 5' RACE reads in MiXCR, one entry per CDR3 protein. The repertoire holds about 210,000 distinct CDR3 sequences, with 3% to 4% as singletons. This specimen was CD4+ T cells sorted from PBMCs, taken 10 days after the yellow fever booster vaccination. V usage is TRBV20-1 and J usage is TRBJ2-3, with D possibly being TRBD1 or TRBD2 (6 bases each). This receptor was taken from a young man who received the YFV17D yellow fever vaccine. The CDR3 reads CSSPRGATGLTDTQYF. The CDR3 nucleotides read TGCAGTTCCCCTAGGGGGGCGACAGGACTCACAGATACGCAGTATTTT.